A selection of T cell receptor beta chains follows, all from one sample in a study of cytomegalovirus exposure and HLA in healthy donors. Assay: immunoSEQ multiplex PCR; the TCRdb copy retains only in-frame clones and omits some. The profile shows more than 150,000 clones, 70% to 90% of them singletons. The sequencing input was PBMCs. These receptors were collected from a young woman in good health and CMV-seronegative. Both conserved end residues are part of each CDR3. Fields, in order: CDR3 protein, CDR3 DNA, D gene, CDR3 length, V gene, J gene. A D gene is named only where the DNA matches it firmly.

CDR3 protein: CASSTGQRNTGELFF; CDR3 DNA: TGTGCCAGCAGTACGGGACAGAGGAACACCGGGGAGCTGTTTTTT; D gene: TRBD1; CDR3 length: 15; V gene: TRBV7-3; J gene: TRBJ2-2
CDR3 protein: CSSSSFEGPYEQYF; CDR3 DNA: TGTTCCAGCAGCTCCTTTGAGGGTCCCTACGAGCAGTACTTC; D gene: NA; CDR3 length: 14; V gene: TRBV7-9; J gene: TRBJ2-7
CDR3 protein: CASTGTAYEQYF; CDR3 DNA: TGTGCCAGCACCGGGACAGCCTACGAGCAGTACTTC; D gene: TRBD1; CDR3 length: 12; V gene: TRBV6-5; J gene: TRBJ2-7
CDR3 protein: CASRTTGGNTEAFF; CDR3 DNA: TGTGCCAGCAGAACCACAGGGGGCAACACTGAAGCTTTCTTT; D gene: TRBD1; CDR3 length: 14; V gene: TRBV27; J gene: TRBJ1-1
CDR3 protein: CASSVGIQGGVGETQYF; CDR3 DNA: TGTGCCAGCAGTGTCGGGATACAGGGAGGGGTGGGAGAGACCCAGTACTTC; D gene: NA; CDR3 length: 17; V gene: TRBV2; J gene: TRBJ2-5
CDR3 protein: CSSSLQDNYGYTF; CDR3 DNA: TGTTCCAGCAGCTTGCAGGATAACTATGGCTACACCTTC; D gene: NA; CDR3 length: 13; V gene: TRBV7-9; J gene: TRBJ1-2
CDR3 protein: CASSSENTGELFF; CDR3 DNA: TGTGCCAGCAGTTCAGAGAACACCGGGGAGCTGTTTTTT; D gene: NA; CDR3 length: 13; V gene: TRBV27; J gene: TRBJ2-2
CDR3 protein: CASSDFGQNTDTQYF; CDR3 DNA: TGTGCCAGCAGTGATTTCGGACAGAACACAGATACGCAGTATTTT; D gene: NA; CDR3 length: 15; V gene: TRBV6-1; J gene: TRBJ2-3
CDR3 protein: CASSRRQPTNYGYTF; CDR3 DNA: TGTGCCAGCAGCCGAAGACAGCCAACTAACTATGGCTACACCTTC; D gene: NA; CDR3 length: 15; V gene: TRBV28; J gene: TRBJ1-2
CDR3 protein: CASSVAGASHEKLFF; CDR3 DNA: TGTGCCAGCAGCGTAGCTGGGGCCAGTCATGAAAAACTGTTTTTT; D gene: NA; CDR3 length: 15; V gene: TRBV9; J gene: TRBJ1-4
CDR3 protein: CASSQVGDRVRTYEQYF; CDR3 DNA: TGTGCCAGCAGTCAAGTGGGGGACAGGGTGAGAACCTACGAGCAGTACTTC; D gene: TRBD1; CDR3 length: 17; V gene: TRBV28; J gene: TRBJ2-7
CDR3 protein: CASSASGGTPNEQFF; CDR3 DNA: TGTGCCAGCAGCGCTAGCGGGGGGACACCCAATGAGCAGTTCTTC; D gene: TRBD2; CDR3 length: 15; V gene: TRBV9; J gene: TRBJ2-1